Listed below are T cell receptor beta chains from one sample, sequenced in a study of breast tumors, draining lymph nodes, adjacent tissues. TCRdb re-called the multiplex PCR reads with MiXCR, one entry per CDR3 protein. The table has some 130,000 distinct CDR3 sequences, approximately 21% seen once; the top ten hold over 2%. Sequencing was carried out using axillary lymph node tissue. The receptors originated from a female donor with breast cancer. Some clones in this sample may be carry-over from other donors' samples. Both conserved end residues are part of each CDR3. The order of the fields is D gene, J gene, V gene, clone size, CDR3 protein, CDR3 DNA. A D gene is named only where the DNA matches it firmly. Clone size is shown for a subset of rows, as once, few, many or a class of expanded clone.

d_call: TRBD2
j_call: TRBJ2-7
v_call: TRBV4-1
clone_size: many
cdr3_aa: CASSLIAGPGYEQYF
cdr3_nt: TGCGCCAGCAGTCTCATAGCGGGACCGGGGTACGAGCAGTACTTC

d_call: TRBD1
j_call: TRBJ1-2
v_call: TRBV19
clone_size: many
cdr3_aa: CASSPDGTDHYGYTF
cdr3_nt: TGTGCCAGTAGTCCTGATGGGACAGACCACTATGGCTACACCTTC

d_call: TRBD2
j_call: TRBJ2-7
v_call: TRBV6-1
clone_size: many
cdr3_aa: CASSVSGRAEIEQYF
cdr3_nt: TGTGCCAGCAGTGTTAGCGGGAGGGCCGAGATCGAGCAGTACTTC

d_call: TRBD1
j_call: TRBJ1-5
v_call: TRBV28
clone_size: many
cdr3_aa: CASSLVAGTGPQPQHF
cdr3_nt: TGTGCCAGCAGTTTAGTGGCCGGGACAGGGCCTCAGCCCCAGCATTTT

d_call: -
j_call: TRBJ2-5
v_call: TRBV20-1
clone_size: -
cdr3_aa: CSARDEAGETQYF
cdr3_nt: TGCAGTGCTAGAGATGAGGCGGGCGAGACCCAGTACTTC

d_call: TRBD1
j_call: TRBJ1-5
v_call: TRBV27
clone_size: many
cdr3_aa: CASRGQGYQPQHF
cdr3_nt: TGTGCCAGCAGGGGACAGGGGTATCAGCCCCAGCATTTT

d_call: TRBD2
j_call: TRBJ2-1
v_call: TRBV20-1
clone_size: -
cdr3_aa: CSARDSGRADEQFF
cdr3_nt: TGCAGTGCTAGAGATAGCGGGAGGGCCGATGAGCAGTTCTTC

d_call: TRBD1
j_call: TRBJ2-7
v_call: TRBV20-1
clone_size: many
cdr3_aa: CSAHRGGLDEQYF
cdr3_nt: TGCAGTGCCCACAGGGGCGGGTTAGACGAGCAGTACTTC

d_call: -
j_call: TRBJ2-1
v_call: TRBV11-3
clone_size: few
cdr3_aa: CASSPARGPYNEQFF
cdr3_nt: TGTGCCAGCAGCCCAGCCCGCGGGCCATACAATGAGCAGTTCTTC

d_call: TRBD2
j_call: TRBJ2-1
v_call: TRBV19
clone_size: many
cdr3_aa: CASRTGGSSYNEQFF
cdr3_nt: TGTGCCAGCAGGACGGGGGGGAGCTCCTACAATGAGCAGTTCTTC

d_call: -
j_call: TRBJ1-5
v_call: TRBV10-3
clone_size: many
cdr3_aa: CAISPGGSSNQPQHF
cdr3_nt: TGTGCCATCAGCCCCGGAGGGTCGAGCAATCAGCCCCAGCATTTT

d_call: -
j_call: TRBJ2-2
v_call: TRBV29-1
clone_size: many
cdr3_aa: CSVGIQDTGELFF
cdr3_nt: TGCAGCGTGGGTATCCAAGACACCGGGGAGCTGTTTTTT

d_call: -
j_call: TRBJ2-1
v_call: TRBV3-1
clone_size: -
cdr3_aa: CASSQAGGGKDEQFF
cdr3_nt: TGTGCCAGCAGCCAAGCCGGGGGTGGTAAAGATGAGCAGTTCTTC

d_call: -
j_call: TRBJ1-2
v_call: TRBV19
clone_size: few
cdr3_aa: CASSIGTRANYGYTF
cdr3_nt: TGTGCCAGTAGTATAGGGACAAGAGCTAACTATGGCTACACCTTC

d_call: -
j_call: TRBJ2-1
v_call: TRBV30
clone_size: many
cdr3_aa: CAWSVLAGYNEQFF
cdr3_nt: TGTGCCTGGAGTGTACTGGCGGGCTACAATGAGCAGTTCTTC

d_call: -
j_call: TRBJ1-5
v_call: TRBV10-3
clone_size: many
cdr3_aa: CAISDELGSQPQHF
cdr3_nt: TGTGCCATCAGTGATGAGCTGGGAAGTCAGCCCCAGCATTTT

d_call: -
j_call: TRBJ2-7
v_call: TRBV2
clone_size: many
cdr3_aa: CASSWTPQDSYEQYF
cdr3_nt: TGTGCCAGCAGTTGGACACCCCAAGACTCCTACGAGCAGTACTTC

d_call: TRBD1
j_call: TRBJ2-2
v_call: TRBV6-6
clone_size: many
cdr3_aa: CASSPDRGGELFF
cdr3_nt: TGTGCCAGCAGCCCTGACAGGGGCGGGGAGCTGTTTTTT

d_call: -
j_call: TRBJ1-6
v_call: TRBV7-2
clone_size: -
cdr3_aa: CASSLDRDNSPLHF
cdr3_nt: TGTGCCAGCAGCTTGGACAGAGATAATTCACCCCTCCACTTT

d_call: TRBD1
j_call: TRBJ1-2
v_call: TRBV7-3
clone_size: many
cdr3_aa: CASSLRQGDGYTF
cdr3_nt: TGTGCCAGCAGCTTAAGGCAGGGGGATGGCTACACCTTC

d_call: TRBD1
j_call: TRBJ1-2
v_call: TRBV13
clone_size: many
cdr3_aa: CASSLDRGRRYGYTF
cdr3_nt: TGTGCCAGCAGCTTAGATAGGGGGCGGAGGTATGGCTACACCTTC

d_call: TRBD1
j_call: TRBJ2-2
v_call: TRBV7-3
clone_size: many
cdr3_aa: CASSPGTANTGELFF
cdr3_nt: TGTGCCAGCAGCCCAGGGACAGCGAACACCGGGGAGCTGTTTTTT

d_call: TRBD2
j_call: TRBJ2-1
v_call: TRBV4-2
clone_size: many
cdr3_aa: CASSQVSRLAGIDNEQFF
cdr3_nt: TGTGCCAGCAGCCAAGTAAGCCGACTAGCGGGGATAGACAATGAGCAGTTCTTC

d_call: -
j_call: TRBJ2-1
v_call: TRBV9
clone_size: many
cdr3_aa: CASSVSLETEKFF
cdr3_nt: TGTGCCAGCAGCGTCTCTTTGGAGACTGAGAAGTTCTTC

d_call: TRBD2
j_call: TRBJ2-7
v_call: TRBV4-2
clone_size: many
cdr3_aa: CASSQSASGTYEQYF
cdr3_nt: TGTGCCAGCAGCCAATCGGCTAGCGGTACCTACGAGCAGTACTTC

d_call: -
j_call: TRBJ2-3
v_call: TRBV30
clone_size: many
cdr3_aa: CACQTPRRTDTQYF
cdr3_nt: TGTGCCTGCCAGACTCCCCGGAGAACAGATACGCAGTATTTT

d_call: -
j_call: TRBJ1-3
v_call: TRBV12-3/TRBV12-4
clone_size: many
cdr3_aa: CASSPGLFSGNTIYF
cdr3_nt: TGTGCCAGCAGTCCGGGCCTTTTCTCTGGAAACACCATATATTTT

d_call: -
j_call: TRBJ2-5
v_call: TRBV11-3
clone_size: few
cdr3_aa: CASSPRGGETQYF
cdr3_nt: TGTGCCAGCAGCCCTAGGGGAGGAGAGACCCAGTACTTC

d_call: -
j_call: TRBJ2-7
v_call: TRBV6-5
clone_size: many
cdr3_aa: CASSYSRYEQYF
cdr3_nt: TGTGCCAGCAGTTACTCCCGTTACGAGCAGTACTTC

d_call: -
j_call: TRBJ2-3
v_call: TRBV28
clone_size: -
cdr3_aa: CASTLGGSTDTQYF
cdr3_nt: TGTGCCAGCACCTTGGGCGGGAGCACAGATACGCAGTATTTT

d_call: -
j_call: TRBJ1-3
v_call: TRBV28
clone_size: few
cdr3_aa: CASTRQIGNTIYF
cdr3_nt: TGTGCCAGCACTAGACAGATTGGAAACACCATATATTTT

d_call: -
j_call: TRBJ2-3
v_call: TRBV5-1
clone_size: many
cdr3_aa: CASTVRGWEDTQYF
cdr3_nt: TGCGCCAGCACAGTCAGGGGATGGGAAGATACGCAGTATTTT

d_call: TRBD2
j_call: TRBJ2-1
v_call: TRBV20-1
clone_size: many
cdr3_aa: CSASTPRLAGREQFF
cdr3_nt: TGCAGTGCTAGTACCCCTCGACTAGCGGGAAGGGAGCAGTTCTTC

d_call: TRBD2
j_call: TRBJ2-1
v_call: TRBV6-5
clone_size: -
cdr3_aa: CASSLKAGWFDEQFF
cdr3_nt: TGTGCCAGCAGCCTCAAAGCGGGATGGTTTGATGAGCAGTTCTTC

d_call: TRBD2
j_call: TRBJ2-7
v_call: TRBV6-5
clone_size: many
cdr3_aa: CASSYSRTSIYEQYF
cdr3_nt: TGTGCCAGCAGTTACTCGAGGACTAGCATCTACGAGCAGTACTTC

d_call: TRBD1
j_call: TRBJ1-2
v_call: TRBV2
clone_size: many
cdr3_aa: CASIRDRGRGNYGYTF
cdr3_nt: TGTGCCAGCATCCGGGACAGGGGCCGGGGGAACTATGGCTACACCTTC

d_call: TRBD1
j_call: TRBJ1-5
v_call: TRBV15
clone_size: many
cdr3_aa: CATSRDNGQGIQPQHF
cdr3_nt: TGTGCCACCAGCAGAGATAACGGACAGGGGATCCAGCCCCAGCATTTT

d_call: -
j_call: TRBJ2-7
v_call: TRBV6-1
clone_size: many
cdr3_aa: CASIGYRDEQYF
cdr3_nt: TGTGCCAGCATAGGTTATAGGGACGAGCAGTACTTC

d_call: TRBD1
j_call: TRBJ2-7
v_call: TRBV10-1
clone_size: -
cdr3_aa: CVTRGQETGQYF
cdr3_nt: TGCGTCACCAGGGGGCAAGAGACCGGGCAGTACTTC

d_call: -
j_call: TRBJ2-6
v_call: TRBV4-1
clone_size: many
cdr3_aa: CASSQSGSSGANVLTF
cdr3_nt: TGCGCCAGCAGCCAATCCGGGAGCTCTGGGGCCAACGTCCTGACTTTC

d_call: TRBD1
j_call: TRBJ1-5
v_call: TRBV20-1
clone_size: many
cdr3_aa: CSATDRGSPSGQPQHF
cdr3_nt: TGCAGTGCTACGGACAGGGGGTCCCCTTCGGGTCAGCCCCAGCATTTT

d_call: TRBD2
j_call: TRBJ2-5
v_call: TRBV4-1
clone_size: many
cdr3_aa: CASSQDPGLAERGTQYF
cdr3_nt: TGCGCCAGCAGCCAAGACCCGGGACTAGCGGAAAGAGGGACCCAGTACTTC

d_call: -
j_call: TRBJ2-1
v_call: TRBV24-1
clone_size: many
cdr3_aa: CATSGTLYRDEQFF
cdr3_nt: TGTGCCACCAGTGGGACTCTCTATCGTGATGAGCAGTTCTTC

d_call: -
j_call: TRBJ2-7
v_call: TRBV7-8
clone_size: many
cdr3_aa: CASNSDRSYEQYF
cdr3_nt: TGTGCCAGCAACTCGGACAGAAGCTACGAGCAGTACTTC

d_call: -
j_call: TRBJ2-1
v_call: TRBV6-4
clone_size: many
cdr3_aa: CASSLGRRGHNEQFF
cdr3_nt: TGTGCCAGCAGTTTGGGGCGGAGAGGTCACAATGAGCAGTTCTTC

d_call: -
j_call: TRBJ2-1
v_call: TRBV11-2
clone_size: many
cdr3_aa: CASSLSNSDEQFF
cdr3_nt: TGTGCCAGCAGCTTGTCAAATAGCGATGAGCAGTTCTTC

d_call: -
j_call: TRBJ1-4
v_call: TRBV15
clone_size: many
cdr3_aa: CATSRDGGGEKLFF
cdr3_nt: TGTGCCACCAGCAGAGATGGTGGGGGTGAAAAACTGTTTTTT

d_call: -
j_call: TRBJ2-3
v_call: TRBV7-8
clone_size: many
cdr3_aa: CASSLGTLAGTDTQYF
cdr3_nt: TGTGCCAGCAGCTTAGGAACATTAGCGGGCACAGATACGCAGTATTTT

d_call: -
j_call: TRBJ1-2
v_call: TRBV28
clone_size: -
cdr3_aa: CASRVTGSDYGYTF
cdr3_nt: TGTGCCAGCAGGGTCACAGGGAGTGACTATGGCTACACCTTC

d_call: -
j_call: TRBJ2-3
v_call: TRBV24-1
clone_size: many
cdr3_aa: CATSDLKDGTDTQYF
cdr3_nt: TGTGCCACCAGTGATCTAAAGGACGGGACAGATACGCAGTATTTT

d_call: TRBD1
j_call: TRBJ2-1
v_call: TRBV25-1
clone_size: many
cdr3_aa: CASSKTGVLYNEQFF
cdr3_nt: TGTGCCAGCTCTAAGACAGGGGTACTCTACAATGAGCAGTTCTTC

d_call: -
j_call: TRBJ2-2
v_call: TRBV12-3/TRBV12-4
clone_size: -
cdr3_aa: CASRQLDTDTGELFF
cdr3_nt: TGTGCCAGCAGACAACTGGACACAGACACCGGGGAGCTGTTTTTT

d_call: -
j_call: TRBJ2-7
v_call: TRBV2
clone_size: many
cdr3_aa: CASSEWREQYF
cdr3_nt: TGTGCCAGCAGTGAATGGAGGGAGCAGTACTTC

d_call: -
j_call: TRBJ1-3
v_call: TRBV30
clone_size: many
cdr3_aa: CAWSVLGTPVNTIYF
cdr3_nt: TGTGCCTGGAGTGTATTAGGGACCCCGGTAAACACCATATATTTT

d_call: TRBD2
j_call: TRBJ2-3
v_call: TRBV20-1
clone_size: many
cdr3_aa: CSARIVGTSPDTQYF
cdr3_nt: TGCAGTGCTAGAATAGTGGGGACTAGCCCCGATACGCAGTATTTT

d_call: TRBD2
j_call: TRBJ2-3
v_call: TRBV6-5
clone_size: many
cdr3_aa: CASSPRLAPSTDTQYF
cdr3_nt: TGTGCCAGCAGTCCCCGACTAGCGCCGAGCACAGATACGCAGTATTTT

d_call: TRBD2
j_call: TRBJ2-1
v_call: TRBV20-1
clone_size: many
cdr3_aa: CSVPGLARQNNEQFF
cdr3_nt: TGCAGTGTTCCGGGACTAGCCCGTCAAAACAATGAGCAGTTCTTC

d_call: -
j_call: TRBJ2-5
v_call: TRBV4-1
clone_size: many
cdr3_aa: CASSHYTGPETQYF
cdr3_nt: TGCGCCAGCAGCCACTACACAGGGCCAGAGACCCAGTACTTC

d_call: TRBD2
j_call: TRBJ2-5
v_call: TRBV9
clone_size: many
cdr3_aa: CASSPQAGRVKETQYF
cdr3_nt: TGTGCCAGCAGCCCACAAGCGGGGAGGGTGAAAGAGACCCAGTACTTC

d_call: -
j_call: TRBJ2-7
v_call: TRBV10-3
clone_size: many
cdr3_aa: CAISGGGEQYF
cdr3_nt: TGTGCCATCTCCGGGGGCGGTGAGCAGTACTTC